These T cell receptor beta chains were read from a single sample in a study of T cells after yellow fever vaccination. TCRdb re-derived calls from the 5' RACE reads in MiXCR, one entry per CDR3 protein. The table lists 500,000 to 700,000 distinct CDR3 sequences, about a fifth of them singletons. Source: PBMCs, taken 15 days after the yellow fever booster vaccination. All receptors come from a young man who received the YFV17D yellow fever vaccine. Both conserved end residues are part of each CDR3. Each record gives: clone size, J gene, V gene, D gene, CDR3 protein, CDR3 DNA. A D gene is named only where the DNA matches it firmly. A row's size may be missing; if present it is once, few, many or a size class.

- | TRBJ1-5 | TRBV28 | - | CASSRGAHNQPQHF | TGTGCTTCCAGCCGGGGGGCCCACAATCAGCCCCAGCATTTT
- | TRBJ2-3 | TRBV6-1 | - | CASMGIYTDTQYF | TGTGCCAGCATGGGGATATACACAGATACGCAGTATTTT
- | TRBJ1-5 | TRBV6-5 | - | CASSSGRSQDWPQHF | TGTGCCAGCAGTTCAGGCAGGTCCCAAGATTGGCCCCAGCATTTT
- | TRBJ1-5 | TRBV6-2/TRBV6-3 | - | CASSSSAVQPQHF | TGTGCCAGCAGTTCCAGTGCCGTCCAGCCCCAGCATTTT
few | TRBJ2-3 | TRBV12-3/TRBV12-4 | - | CASSRSGGREKGTQYF | TGTGCCAGCAGTCGATCCGGGGGGCGGGAGAAGGGTACGCAGTATTTT
- | TRBJ2-3 | TRBV14 | - | CASSQFYSSSTDTQYF | TGTGCCAGCAGCCAATTCTACAGCTCTAGCACAGATACGCAGTATTTT
- | TRBJ2-1 | TRBV20-1 | - | CSASGAGDEQFF | TGCAGTGCTAGTGGGGCAGGCGATGAGCAGTTCTTC
- | TRBJ2-1 | TRBV6-2/TRBV6-3 | TRBD2 | CASRKLAGAYNEQFF | TGTGCCAGCAGAAAACTAGCGGGAGCCTACAATGAGCAGTTCTTC
few | TRBJ2-1 | TRBV24-1 | TRBD2 | CATSDGAGLAFRKQFF | TGTGCCACCAGTGATGGCGCGGGACTAGCATTCCGAAAGCAGTTCTTC
- | TRBJ2-7 | TRBV25-1 | - | CASSDSLGRGNSYNYEQYF | TGTGCCAGCAGTGATTCGTTAGGCAGGGGCAACTCCTATAACTACGAGCAGTACTTC
- | TRBJ1-6 | TRBV12-3/TRBV12-4 | TRBD1 | CASSLTGENSPLHF | TGTGCCAGCAGCTTGACAGGGGAGAATTCACCCCTCCACTTT
- | TRBJ2-1 | TRBV11-1 | TRBD2 | CASSLAVGGIGSYNEQFF | TGTGCCAGCAGCTTAGCGGTCGGGGGGATTGGCTCCTACAATGAGCAGTTCTTC
- | TRBJ2-3 | TRBV7-2 | - | CASSLYDSTDTQYF | TGTGCCAGCAGCTTATATGACAGCACAGATACGCAGTATTTT
few | TRBJ2-3 | TRBV9 | TRBD2 | CASSALAGTSTDTQYF | TGTGCCAGCAGCGCACTAGCGGGTACGAGCACAGATACGCAGTATTTT
- | TRBJ2-1 | TRBV5-1 | - | CASSGTYSSYNEQFF | TGCGCCAGCAGCGGGACCTATAGCTCCTACAATGAGCAGTTCTTC
few | TRBJ2-7 | TRBV28 | TRBD1 | CASSLGGTGKVEQYF | TGTGCCAGCAGTTTAGGAGGGACAGGGAAGGTCGAGCAGTACTTC
- | TRBJ1-1 | TRBV7-9 | - | CASSLYRAKGTEAFF | TGTGCCAGCAGCTTGTACAGGGCAAAGGGGACTGAAGCTTTCTTT
- | TRBJ2-5 | TRBV7-2 | TRBD2 | CASRSVAGGQETQYF | TGTGCCAGCAGATCCGTAGCGGGAGGCCAAGAGACCCAGTACTTC
few | TRBJ2-4 | TRBV6-2/TRBV6-3 | - | CASRPGSLAKNIQYF | TGTGCCAGCAGACCAGGCAGTCTAGCCAAAAACATTCAGTACTTC
few | TRBJ1-1 | TRBV18 | - | CASSPREGESTEAFF | TGTGCCAGCTCACCACGGGAGGGGGAAAGCACTGAAGCTTTCTTT
- | TRBJ2-1 | TRBV7-2 | TRBD1 | CAISRGQGAYNEQFF | TGTGCCATCTCACGGGGACAGGGCGCATACAATGAGCAGTTCTTC
- | TRBJ2-1 | TRBV11-1 | TRBD2 | CASSSIGGLAGGRYNEQFF | TGTGCCAGCAGCTCCATAGGGGGACTAGCGGGAGGGAGATACAATGAGCAGTTCTTC
few | TRBJ2-7 | TRBV21-1 | - | CASRTSDYEQYF | TGTGCCAGCAGGACTAGCGACTACGAGCAGTACTTC
- | TRBJ2-1 | TRBV6-5 | TRBD1 | CASSPLGRGQFF | TGTGCCAGCAGTCCCCTAGGTAGGGGGCAATTCTTC
- | TRBJ1-5 | TRBV7-9 | - | CASSWTDSNQPQHF | TGTGCCAGCAGCTGGACGGATAGCAATCAGCCCCAGCATTTT
few | TRBJ2-1 | TRBV6-5 | - | CASSYHGSSDNEQFF | TGTGCCAGCAGTTACCACGGGAGTAGTGACAATGAGCAGTTCTTC
- | TRBJ2-3 | TRBV7-6 | - | CASSRAGGTQYF | TGTGCCAGCAGCCGGGCCGGGGGTACGCAGTATTTT
- | TRBJ2-5 | TRBV5-1 | - | CASSDRVLYQETQYF | TGCGCCAGCAGTGACAGAGTCCTTTACCAAGAGACCCAGTACTTC
- | TRBJ2-2 | TRBV20-1 | TRBD1 | CSAQRQGAGTGELFF | TGCAGTGCTCAGCGACAGGGGGCGGGCACCGGGGAGCTGTTTTTT
- | TRBJ2-3 | TRBV29-1 | TRBD1 | CSVDRGWTDTQYF | TGCAGCGTTGACAGGGGGTGGACAGATACGCAGTATTTT
- | TRBJ1-4 | TRBV6-6 | - | CASRNRERSFF | TGTGCCAGCAGAAACAGGGAGAGAAGTTTTTTT
- | TRBJ2-2 | TRBV20-1 | - | CSATPPGPGELFF | TGCAGTGCTACCCCCCCGGGTCCCGGGGAGCTGTTTTTT
few | TRBJ2-7 | TRBV20-1 | TRBD1 | CSAGGTGYDEQYF | TGCAGTGCTGGCGGGACAGGGTACGACGAGCAGTACTTC
few | TRBJ2-1 | TRBV5-1 | TRBD2 | CASRTSADNEQFF | TGCGCCAGCAGGACTAGCGCCGACAATGAGCAGTTCTTC
few | TRBJ2-1 | TRBV3-1 | TRBD2 | CASSPTSGGGSEQFF | TGTGCCAGCAGCCCCACTAGCGGAGGGGGTAGTGAGCAGTTCTTC
- | TRBJ2-1 | TRBV4-3 | - | CASSQQASRDIEQFF | TGCGCCAGCAGCCAACAGGCCTCCCGGGATATTGAGCAGTTCTTC
- | TRBJ2-1 | TRBV20-1 | - | CSASSTYNEQFF | TGCAGTGCTAGTTCGACCTACAATGAGCAGTTCTTC
few | TRBJ2-1 | TRBV7-2 | - | CASSLAGLPTGDEQFF | TGTGCCAGCAGCTTAGCGGGACTTCCCACGGGGGATGAGCAGTTCTTC
few | TRBJ2-2 | TRBV7-8 | - | CASSLGGGVSNTGELFF | TGTGCCAGCAGCTTAGGGGGCGGGGTGTCGAACACCGGGGAGCTGTTTTTT
few | TRBJ2-1 | TRBV12-3/TRBV12-4 | TRBD2 | CASSPRGAGGPNEQFF | TGTGCCAGCAGTCCCCGAGGTGCGGGAGGGCCAAATGAGCAGTTCTTC
few | TRBJ2-1 | TRBV10-3 | TRBD2 | CAISLATSGRALRNEQFF | TGTGCCATCAGTCTAGCGACTAGCGGGAGGGCCCTCAGGAATGAGCAGTTCTTC
- | TRBJ2-3 | TRBV5-1 | - | CASSGGTVTDTQYF | TGCGCCAGCAGCGGCGGGACAGTCACAGATACGCAGTATTTT
- | TRBJ1-4 | TRBV7-6 | - | CASSRGTPAATNEKLFF | TGTGCCAGCAGCCGTGGGACCCCGGCTGCAACTAATGAAAAACTGTTTTTT
many | TRBJ2-7 | TRBV7-2 | - | CASSLARTYEQYF | TGTGCCAGCAGCTTAGCTCGTACCTACGAGCAGTACTTC
- | TRBJ2-7 | TRBV12-3/TRBV12-4 | - | CASRKDGYSYEQYF | TGTGCCAGCAGAAAGGACGGATACTCCTACGAGCAGTACTTC
- | TRBJ2-5 | TRBV7-9 | - | CASSLETSRPQETQYF | TGTGCCAGCAGCTTAGAGACTTCTAGGCCTCAAGAGACCCAGTACTTC
few | TRBJ2-7 | TRBV27 | - | CASSSPQLGELYEQYF | TGTGCCAGCAGTTCCCCACAGTTGGGGGAACTCTACGAGCAGTACTTC
- | TRBJ2-1 | TRBV11-2 | - | CASSVAGFSNEQFF | TGTGCCAGCAGCGTCGCTGGGTTTTCGAATGAGCAGTTCTTC
few | TRBJ2-3 | TRBV7-6 | - | CASRFSGKDTQYF | TGTGCCAGCAGATTCTCGGGCAAGGATACGCAGTATTTT
- | TRBJ2-7 | TRBV5-1 | - | CASSQVVASNYEQYF | TGCGCCAGCAGCCAGGTAGTTGCGTCGAACTACGAGCAGTACTTC
many | TRBJ2-7 | TRBV12-3/TRBV12-4 | TRBD1 | CASSPPTGVKYEQYF | TGTGCCAGCAGTCCTCCCACAGGGGTTAAGTACGAGCAGTACTTC
few | TRBJ1-1 | TRBV7-8 | TRBD1 | CASSTDRVNTEAFF | TGTGCCAGCAGTACGGACAGGGTGAACACTGAAGCTTTCTTT